Listed here is a single T cell receptor (beta chain). Its target is not known. V lost 1 base and J lost 5; bases outside the gene matches: 2. The V gene's germline CDR1 is SNHLY and CDR2 FYNNEI. This CDR3 comprises 15 residues. These data are taken from a study of shared clonotypes between healthy human individuals. Broader study findings: Donor scarcity curtailed the genetic and exposure-history diversity represented herein.

Repertoires were generated with immunoSEQ multiplex PCR, while TCRdb's copy carries only in-frame clones and drops some. The data show approximately 740,000 clones, with around 67% seen just once and 1.5% to 2% held by the top ten. Input material: memory CD4+ T cells sorted from blood. Subset specified: CD45RA-negative fraction. The genes are TRBV2 and TRBJ2-5, with 12 bases aligning to TRBD2. This receptor was taken from a young woman in good health. In nucleotides, the CDR3 is TGTGCCAGCAGTGAAGTTACTAGCGGGAGGGAGACCCAGTACTTC. This translates into CASSEVTSGRETQYF.